This T cell receptor (beta chain) appears in the sequencing data of a study of blood T cell repertoires in COVID-19. Study processing details: Using reference gene primer amplification, nucleated cell counts were estimated. Sequencing used immunoSEQ multiplex PCR; TCRdb keeps in-frame clones, though not all of them. V, J and clone size were drawn from that table, and D and trimming were deduced from the DNA. Of 70,000 to 80,000 clones in the sample, roughly 82% were seen once. The J segment lost 5 bases and the V segment lost 6 bases, leaving 6 bases of the junction unmatched. This CDR3 contains 13 residues.

The J gene is TRBJ1-2, the V gene TRBV12-3 or TRBV12-4, with 7 positions matching TRBD1. The material sequenced was peripheral blood. The source of this sequence is a woman older than 75 with acute or convalescent COVID-19. Here the CDR3 reads CASSLDRVYGYTF. CDR3 coding DNA: TGTGCCAGCAGCCTTGACAGGGTTTATGGCTACACCTTC.